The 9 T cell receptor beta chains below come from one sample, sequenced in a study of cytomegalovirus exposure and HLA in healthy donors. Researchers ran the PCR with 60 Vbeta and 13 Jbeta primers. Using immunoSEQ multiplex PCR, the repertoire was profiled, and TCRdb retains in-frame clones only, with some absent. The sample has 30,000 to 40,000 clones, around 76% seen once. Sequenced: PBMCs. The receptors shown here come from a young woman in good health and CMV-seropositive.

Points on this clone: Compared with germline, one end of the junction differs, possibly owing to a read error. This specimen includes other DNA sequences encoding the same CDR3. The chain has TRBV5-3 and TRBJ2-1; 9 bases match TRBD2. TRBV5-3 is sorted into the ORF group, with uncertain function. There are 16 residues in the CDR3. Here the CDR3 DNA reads TGTGCCCGAAGCTTGTCTAGCGGGGTCTCCTACAATGAGCAGTTCTTC. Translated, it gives CARSLSSGVSYNEQFF.

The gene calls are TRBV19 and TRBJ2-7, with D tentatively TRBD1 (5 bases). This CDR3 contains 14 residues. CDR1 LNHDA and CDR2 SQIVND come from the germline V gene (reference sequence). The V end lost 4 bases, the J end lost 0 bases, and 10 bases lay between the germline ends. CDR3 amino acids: CASSNRQTSYEQYF. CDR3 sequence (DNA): TGTGCCAGTAGTAACAGACAGACCTCCTACGAGCAGTACTTC. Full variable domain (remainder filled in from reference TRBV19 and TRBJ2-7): DGGITQSPKYLFRKEGQNVTLSCEQNLNHDAMYWYRQDPGQGLRLIYYSQIVNDFQKGDIAEGYSVSREKKESFPLTVTSAQKNPTAFYLCASSNRQTSYEQYFGPGTRLTVT.

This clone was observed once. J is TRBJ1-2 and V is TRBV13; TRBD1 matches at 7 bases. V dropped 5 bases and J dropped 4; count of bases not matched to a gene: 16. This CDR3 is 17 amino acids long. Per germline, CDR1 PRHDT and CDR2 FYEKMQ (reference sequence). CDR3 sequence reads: CASSKGYRGVSAYGYTF. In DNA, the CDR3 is TGTGCCAGCAGCAAGGGGTACAGGGGAGTGTCTGCCTATGGCTACACCTTC.

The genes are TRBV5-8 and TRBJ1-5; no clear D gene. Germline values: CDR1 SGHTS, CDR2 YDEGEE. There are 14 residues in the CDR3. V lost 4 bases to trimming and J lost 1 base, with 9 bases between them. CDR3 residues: CASSLGVSNQPQHF. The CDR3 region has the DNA TGTGCCAGCAGCCTCGGAGTGAGCAATCAGCCCCAGCATTTT.

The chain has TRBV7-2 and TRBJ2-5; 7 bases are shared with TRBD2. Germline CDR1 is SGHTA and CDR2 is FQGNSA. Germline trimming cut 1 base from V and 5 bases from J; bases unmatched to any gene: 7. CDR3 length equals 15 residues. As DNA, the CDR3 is TGTGCCAGCAGCTTAGGGGGTTGGCGGGAGGAGACCCAGTACTTC. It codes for CASSLGGWREETQYF.

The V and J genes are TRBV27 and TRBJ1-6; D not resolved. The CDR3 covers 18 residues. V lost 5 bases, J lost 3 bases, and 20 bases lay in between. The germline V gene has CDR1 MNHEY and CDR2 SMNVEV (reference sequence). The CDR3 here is CASSRGVDGGLYNSPLHF. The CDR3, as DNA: TGTGCCAGCAGTAGAGGCGTTGATGGCGGCCTCTATAATTCACCCCTCCACTTT.

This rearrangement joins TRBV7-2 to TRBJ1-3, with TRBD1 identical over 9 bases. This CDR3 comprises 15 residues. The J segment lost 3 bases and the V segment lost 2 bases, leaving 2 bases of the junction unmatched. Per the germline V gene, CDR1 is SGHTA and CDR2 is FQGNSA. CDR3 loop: CASSLRTGDGNTIYF. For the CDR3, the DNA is TGTGCCAGCAGCTTAAGGACAGGGGATGGAAACACCATATATTTT.

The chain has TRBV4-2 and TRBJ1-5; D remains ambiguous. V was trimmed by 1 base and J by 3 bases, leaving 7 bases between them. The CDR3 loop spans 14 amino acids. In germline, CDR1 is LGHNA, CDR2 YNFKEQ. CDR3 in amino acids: CASSQVQVNQPQHF. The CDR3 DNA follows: TGTGCCAGCAGCCAAGTCCAGGTCAATCAGCCCCAGCATTTT.

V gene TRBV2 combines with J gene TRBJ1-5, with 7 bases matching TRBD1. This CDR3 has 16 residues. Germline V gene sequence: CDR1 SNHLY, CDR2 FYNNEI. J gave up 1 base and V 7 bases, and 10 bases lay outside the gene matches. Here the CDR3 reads CASNQGVVASNQPQHF. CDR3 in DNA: TGTGCCAGCAACCAGGGGGTCGTCGCAAGCAATCAGCCCCAGCATTTT.